This is a list of T cell receptor beta chains from one sample in a study of cytomegalovirus exposure and HLA in healthy donors. The data were produced by immunoSEQ multiplex PCR, yet TCRdb's version contains in-frame clones alone and is incomplete. The sample records under 300,000 clones, 80% to 95% being singletons. Sequenced sample: PBMCs. The source of these receptors is a girl between 2 and 10 years old in good health and CMV-seronegative. CDR3s include the opening cysteine and the closing phenylalanine or tryptophan. D genes are given only for firm matches. Not every row has a clone size; where given, it reads once, few, many or a size class.

>TRBJ2-3|TRBV19|NA|TRBD1
TGTGCCACCAGAGACAGGGTTAGAGATACGCAGTATTTT
CATRDRVRDTQYF
>TRBJ2-7|TRBV5-8|NA|TRBD1
TGTGCCAGCAGCTTTGTTTCGGGACAGGAGCAAACCTACGAGCAGTACTTC
CASSFVSGQEQTYEQYF
>TRBJ2-1|TRBV7-2|NA|TRBD2
TGTGCCAGCAGCTTTCAGCGGGGGGGCCTCTATGAGCAGTTCTTC
CASSFQRGGLYEQFF
>TRBJ2-2|TRBV5-6|NA|NA
TGTGCCAGCAGCTTGGGCCTGGCTGGCGGGGAGCTGTTTTTT
CASSLGLAGGELFF
>TRBJ1-1|TRBV7-3|NA|NA
TGTGCCAGCAGCTTACAGGTTCAGGGGCCCACTGAAGCTTTCTTT
CASSLQVQGPTEAFF
>TRBJ2-3|TRBV27|NA|NA
TGTGCCAGCAGTTTCTACCCCGATGCGGTAGATACGCAGTATTTT
CASSFYPDAVDTQYF
>TRBJ2-1|TRBV9|NA|TRBD1
TGTGCCAGCAGCTCGGGGACAGGGGGCGCGGGGGGCGTACCCAATGAGCAGTTCTTC
CASSSGTGGAGGVPNEQFF
>TRBJ2-1|TRBV7-2|NA|NA
TGTGCCAGCAGCCAGAAGTTCTTC
CASSQKFF
>TRBJ1-5|TRBV29-1|NA|NA
TGCAGCGTCCGCCGAGGGGGTTGGGATCAGCCCCAGCATTTT
CSVRRGGWDQPQHF
>TRBJ1-5|TRBV19|NA|TRBD1
TGTGCCACTAGGAGGGGACAGGGGTTCGGTCAGCCCCAGCATTTT
CATRRGQGFGQPQHF
>TRBJ2-1|TRBV10-1|NA|TRBD2
TGCGCCAGCAGTGCGGGGGGAACCTACAATGAGCAGTTCTTC
CASSAGGTYNEQFF
>TRBJ2-7|TRBV7-2|NA|TRBD2
TGTGCCAGCAGCCTGCTCCTAGCGGGGGCCGATTACGAGCAGTACTTC
CASSLLLAGADYEQYF
>TRBJ2-3|TRBV30|NA|TRBD2
TGTGCCTGGAGCCATGGGACTAGCGGGAGGGCCGCCGGCACAGATACGCAGTATTTT
CAWSHGTSGRAAGTDTQYF
>TRBJ1-1|TRBV20-1|once|NA
TGCAGTATAAGAAGCGATACTGAAGCTTTCTTT
CSIRSDTEAFF
>TRBJ2-3|TRBV27|NA|NA
TGTGCCAGCAGCATCAGGGCTCTCACAGATACGCAGTATTTT
CASSIRALTDTQYF
>TRBJ1-1|TRBV2|NA|TRBD1
TGTGCCAGCAGGGACAGGGGGTTGAACACTGAAGCTTTCTTT
CASRDRGLNTEAFF
>TRBJ1-1|TRBV30|NA|NA
TGTGCCTGGACCGGGGACTCGGCTGAAGCTTTCTTT
CAWTGDSAEAFF
>TRBJ2-1|TRBV5-1|NA|TRBD2
TGCGCCAGCAGCTTGGCCGGGACTAGCGGGGGGGGAAACAATGAGCAGTTCTTC
CASSLAGTSGGGNNEQFF
>TRBJ2-1|TRBV5-1|NA|TRBD2
TGCGCCAGCAGCTCGCTACTAGCGGGAAACAATGAGCAGTTCTTC
CASSSLLAGNNEQFF
>TRBJ2-5|TRBV13|NA|NA
TGTGCCAGCAGCTTAACGGGAAGAGTAGGAGAGACCCAGTACTTC
CASSLTGRVGETQYF
>TRBJ2-3|TRBV27|NA|NA
TGTGCCAGCAGTTTATTGGGGGGGGGCACCCACACAGATACGCAGTATTTT
CASSLLGGGTHTDTQYF
>TRBJ1-2|TRBV15|once|NA
TGTGCCACCAGCAGAGGGGGGGGTCCCCCCTATGGCTACACCTTC
CATSRGGGPPYGYTF
>TRBJ1-3|TRBV11-2|NA|NA
TGTGCCAGCAGCTTAGATCTTGGCGGGCGTGGAAACACCATATATTTT
CASSLDLGGRGNTIYF
>TRBJ2-7|TRBV19|NA|TRBD1
TGTGCCAGTAGTGTCGCCGGGACAGGACTCTACGAGCAGTACTTC
CASSVAGTGLYEQYF
>TRBJ2-3|TRBV4-2|NA|TRBD2
TGTGCCAGCAGCCAAGGACTAGCGGGGGGGGCAGATACGCAGTATTTT
CASSQGLAGGADTQYF
>TRBJ1-4|TRBV11-2|NA|NA
TGTGCCAGCAGCTTATACAGCTCAACTAATGAAAAACTGTTTTTT
CASSLYSSTNEKLFF
>TRBJ2-1|TRBV6-1|once|TRBD1
TGTGCCAGCAGTGAACAAGGGACAGGATCTGGTGAGCAGTTCTTC
CASSEQGTGSGEQFF
>TRBJ1-1|TRBV10-2|NA|TRBD1
TGCGCCAGCAGTGAGACTGGACAGGGGGCGTTACGGACTGAAGCTTTCTTT
CASSETGQGALRTEAFF
>TRBJ1-2|TRBV5-4|NA|NA
TGTGCCAGCAGCTTAGAGACAGTTAACTATGGCTACACCTTC
CASSLETVNYGYTF